The 11 T cell receptor beta chains in this list originate from one sample, sequenced in a study of prognosis after radiotherapy for stage I lung cancer. From genomic DNA, two-round multiplex PCR was used to amplify TCR beta CDR3. First-round PCR amplification was performed with primers specific to each TRBV and TRBJ gene. TCRdb re-derived calls from the multiplex PCR reads in MiXCR, one entry per CDR3 protein. The sample has 20,000 or so distinct CDR3 sequences, about 26% seen once. This sample comprised PBMCs, obtained before or after stereotactic body radiation therapy (not recorded which). The receptors shown here come from a donor over 45 with non-small cell lung cancer.

The gene calls are TRBV11-2 and TRBJ2-6, with 7 positions matching TRBD1. J was trimmed by 4 bases and V by 4 bases; bases with no gene match: 13. Germline CDR1 and CDR2: SGHAT and FQNNGV. The CDR3 loop spans 18 amino acids. The CDR3 coding sequence is TGTGCCAGCAGCTACAACAGGGGCCGCTTTTTAGGGGCCAACGTCCTGACTTTC. It codes for CASSYNRGRFLGANVLTF.

The sample holds many counts of this clonotype. The chain is built from TRBV9 and TRBJ1-5; 7 bases are shared with TRBD1. With 4 bases clipped from V and 6 bases from J, the junction kept 7 bases outside the gene matches. CDR3 length: 14 residues. From germline, CDR1 is SGDLS and CDR2 YYNGEE. CDR3 nucleotides: TGTGCCAGCAGCCCTGGGGACAGTCCTCAGCCCCAGCATTTT. Translated: CASSPGDSPQPQHF.

This clonotype has at least ten counts. CDR3 sequence reads: CACRQGLNEKLFF. The CDR3 coding sequence is TGTGCCTGCCGACAGGGTTTGAATGAAAAACTGTTTTTT. The V gene is TRBV30, the J gene TRBJ1-4; 7 bases agree with TRBD1. Germline V gives CDR1 GTSNPN, CDR2 SVGIG (reference sequence). The V segment lost 6 bases and the J segment 5 bases; nucleotides outside the gene matches: 6. CDR3 size: 13 residues. Together with reference TRBV30 and TRBJ1-4, the CDR3 gives the full variable domain: SQTIHQWPATLVQPVGSPLSLECTVEGTSNPNLYWYRQAAGRGLQLLFYSVGIGQISSEVPQNLSASRPQDRQFILSSKKLLLSDSGFYLCACRQGLNEKLFFGSGTQLSVL.

In regard to this clonotype: One junction end disagrees with the germline gene, perhaps due to a read error. The rearrangement uses TRBV29-1 and TRBJ2-4, with D uncertain. This CDR3 has 13 amino acids. In germline, CDR1 is SQVTM, CDR2 ANQGSEA. The CDR3 nucleotides are TGCAGCGTTGAACTGGGCTCGACTGACATTCATTACTTC. Translating it yields CSVELGSTDIHYF.

This clonotype has a count of ten or more. J is TRBJ2-3 and V is TRBV28; TRBD2 matches at 14 bases. Germline values: CDR1 MDHEN, CDR2 SYDVKM. The V and J ends lost 1 base and 6 bases, in that order; junction bases with no gene match: 6. The CDR3 covers 17 residues. CDR3 sequence: CASSLSGTSGSVDTQYF. In DNA form, the CDR3 reads TGTGCCAGCAGTTTATCGGGGACTAGCGGGAGTGTCGATACGCAGTATTTT.

Ten or more counts support this clonotype. This chain uses TRBV6-1 with TRBJ2-5, with 11 bases matching TRBD2. Germline trimming cut 6 bases from V and 3 bases from J; bases unmatched to any gene: 6. The CDR3 spans 15 residues. CDR1 MNHNS and CDR2 SASEGT come from the germline V gene. The CDR3, as DNA: TGTGCCAGCAGACCGACTAGCGGGAAAAAAGAGACCCAGTACTTC. This codes for CASRPTSGKKETQYF.

This clonotype was counted many times. The chain is built from TRBV27 and TRBJ2-3, with a possible D match to TRBD2 (5 bases). Germline CDR1 is MNHEY and CDR2 is SMNVEV (reference sequence). V was cut by 3 bases and J by 3 bases, with 10 bases left in between. This CDR3 comprises 14 residues. The CDR3 DNA is TGTGCCAGCAGTTTCCGGGGATCGACAGATACGCAGTATTTT. Translating gives CASSFRGSTDTQYF.

By share, this clonotype counts as medium-sized (0.01 to 0.1%). The chain recombines TRBV12-3 or TRBV12-4 with TRBJ2-1; no firm D call. This CDR3 has 12 residues. The V end lost 5 bases, the J end lost 10 bases, and 12 bases lay between the germline ends. This chain's CDR3 is CASSRRTGEQFF. CDR3 bases: TGTGCCAGCAGTAGACGGACCGGAGAGCAGTTCTTC.

This clonotype was counted many times. At one boundary the junction diverges from the germline segment, which might be a read error. Here the CDR3 DNA reads TGCAGCGCTAGAGATGGAGGGGGCGCCTACGAGCAGTACTTC. This gives the protein CSARDGGGAYEQYF. The V gene is TRBV20-1, the J gene TRBJ2-7; tentative D call: TRBD1 (7 bases). The length of the CDR3 is 14 residues. Germline assignment: CDR1 DFQATT and CDR2 SNEGSKA (reference sequence).

This clonotype is medium-sized by share. V usage is TRBV28 and J usage is TRBJ2-6; 7 bases agree with TRBD1. The CDR3 totals 18 residues. The V segment lost 5 bases and the J segment 1 base; nucleotides outside the gene matches: 11. The germline CDR1 and CDR2 sequences are MDHEN and SYDVKM. CDR3 coding DNA: TGTGCCAGCAGTCAGCCGACAGGGTCCGCATCTGGGGCCAACGTCCTGACTTTC. Its translation is CASSQPTGSASGANVLTF.

This clonotype was observed many times. The chain carries TRBV18 and TRBJ1-1; 7 bases agree with TRBD1. This CDR3 has 12 residues. Germline trimming cut 3 bases from V and 7 bases from J; bases unmatched to any gene: 2. In germline, CDR1 is KGHSH, CDR2 LQKENI. The CDR3 DNA follows: TGTGCCAGCTCACCGACAGGGCTTGAAGCTTTCTTT. This translates into CASSPTGLEAFF.